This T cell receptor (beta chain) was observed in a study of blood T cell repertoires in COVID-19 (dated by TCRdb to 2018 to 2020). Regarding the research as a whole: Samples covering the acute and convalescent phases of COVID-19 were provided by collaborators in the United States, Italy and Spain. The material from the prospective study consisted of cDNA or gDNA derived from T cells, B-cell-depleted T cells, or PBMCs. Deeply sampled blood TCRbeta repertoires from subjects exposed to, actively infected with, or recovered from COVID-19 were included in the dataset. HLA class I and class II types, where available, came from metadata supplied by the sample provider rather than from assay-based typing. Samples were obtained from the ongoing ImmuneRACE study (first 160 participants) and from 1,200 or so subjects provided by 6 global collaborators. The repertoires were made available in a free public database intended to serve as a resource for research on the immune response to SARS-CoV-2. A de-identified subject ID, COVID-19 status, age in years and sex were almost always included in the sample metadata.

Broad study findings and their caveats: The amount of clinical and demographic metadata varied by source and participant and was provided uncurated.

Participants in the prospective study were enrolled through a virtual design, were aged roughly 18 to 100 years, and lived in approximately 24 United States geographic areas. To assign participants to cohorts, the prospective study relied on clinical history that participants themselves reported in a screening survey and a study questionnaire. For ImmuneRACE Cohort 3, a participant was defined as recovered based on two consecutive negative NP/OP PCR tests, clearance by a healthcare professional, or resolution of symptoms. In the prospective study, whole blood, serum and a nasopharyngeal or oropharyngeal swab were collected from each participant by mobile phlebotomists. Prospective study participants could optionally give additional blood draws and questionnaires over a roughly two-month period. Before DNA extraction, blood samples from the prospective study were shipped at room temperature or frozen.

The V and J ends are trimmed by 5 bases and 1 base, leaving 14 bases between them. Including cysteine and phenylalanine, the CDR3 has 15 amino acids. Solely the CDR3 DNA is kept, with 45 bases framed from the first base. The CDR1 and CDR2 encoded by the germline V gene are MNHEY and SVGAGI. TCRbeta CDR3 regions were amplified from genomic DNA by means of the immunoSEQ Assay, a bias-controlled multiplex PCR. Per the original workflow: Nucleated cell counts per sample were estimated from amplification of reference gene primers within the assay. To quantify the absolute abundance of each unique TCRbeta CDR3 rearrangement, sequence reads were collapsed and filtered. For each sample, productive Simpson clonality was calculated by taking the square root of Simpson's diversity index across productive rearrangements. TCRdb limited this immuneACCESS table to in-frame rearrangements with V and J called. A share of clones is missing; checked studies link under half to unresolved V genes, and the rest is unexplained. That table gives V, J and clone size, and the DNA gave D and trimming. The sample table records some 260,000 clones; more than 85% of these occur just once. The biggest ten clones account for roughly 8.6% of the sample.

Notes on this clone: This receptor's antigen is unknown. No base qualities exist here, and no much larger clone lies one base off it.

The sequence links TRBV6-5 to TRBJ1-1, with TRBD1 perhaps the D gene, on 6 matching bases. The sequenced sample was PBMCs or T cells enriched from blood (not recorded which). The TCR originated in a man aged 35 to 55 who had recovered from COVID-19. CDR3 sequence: CASSPRLGANTEAFF. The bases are TGTGCCAGCAGTCCCCGTTTGGGGGCGAACACTGAAGCTTTCTTT.